This TCR beta chain was found in a study of tumor-infiltrating lymphocytes in primary liver carcinoma. From germline, CDR1 is SGHKS and CDR2 YYEKEE (reference sequence). V was cut by 0 bases and J by 2 bases, with 10 bases left in between. The length of the CDR3 is 15 residues. A constant-region primer served to make TCR beta cDNA from roughly 500 ng total RNA. Libraries of TCR beta came from three nested multiplex PCR rounds with slightly modified ARM-PCR. Investigators reported that the first two PCR rounds, at 10 cycles each, used TRBV1-TRBV30 forward primers with a C-beta reverse primer. TCRdb reprocessed the multiplex PCR reads with MiXCR, giving one entry per CDR3 protein. The table includes around 330,000 distinct CDR3 sequences, 45% to 70% detected once. The researchers obtained blood RNA from unsorted whole blood and also extracted germline DNA.

Sequenced material: peripheral blood. This chain joins TRBV5-5 and TRBJ2-3, with D unresolved. The source of this sequence is a woman in her twenties or thirties with primary liver carcinoma and hepatitis B virus infection. The CDR3 is CASSLGGGTTDTQYF. The CDR3 DNA is TGTGCCAGCAGCTTGGGGGGTGGAACCACAGATACGCAGTATTTT.